Given below is one T cell receptor (beta chain) in context. Other DNA sequences from this sample encode an identical CDR3 as well. Execution of the assay was at deep level. Profiled with immunoSEQ multiplex PCR; TCRdb holds only in-frame clones, not every one. The table has hundreds of thousands of clones, roughly 72% seen once. The data were taken from a study of shared clonotypes between healthy human individuals. Germline values: CDR1 MDHEN, CDR2 SYDVKM. V was trimmed by 3 bases and J by 7 bases, leaving 4 bases between them. The CDR3 runs to 11 residues. The chain has TRBV28 and TRBJ2-1; no clear D. The TCR sequence derives from a woman aged 40-49 years in good health. Some clones in this sample may be carry-over from other donors' samples. Sequenced: PBMCs. The CDR3 DNA reads TGTGCCAGCAGTTTGCGTAATGAGCAGTTCTTC. This translates into CASSLRNEQFF.